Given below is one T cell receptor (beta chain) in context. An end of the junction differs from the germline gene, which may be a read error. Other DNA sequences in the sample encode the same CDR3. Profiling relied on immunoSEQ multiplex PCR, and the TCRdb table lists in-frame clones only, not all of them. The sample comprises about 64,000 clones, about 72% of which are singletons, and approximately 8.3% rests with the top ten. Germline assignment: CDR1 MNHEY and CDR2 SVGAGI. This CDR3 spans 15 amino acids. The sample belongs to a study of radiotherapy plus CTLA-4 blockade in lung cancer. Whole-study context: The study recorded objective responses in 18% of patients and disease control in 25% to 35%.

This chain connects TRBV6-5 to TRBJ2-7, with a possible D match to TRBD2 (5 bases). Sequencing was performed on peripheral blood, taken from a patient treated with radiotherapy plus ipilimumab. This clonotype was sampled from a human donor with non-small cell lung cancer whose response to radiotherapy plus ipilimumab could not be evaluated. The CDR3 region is CASSYGGSLSYEQYF. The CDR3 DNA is TGCGCCAGCAGTTACGGTGGGAGTCTCTCCTACGAGCAGTACTTC.